This T cell receptor (beta chain) was identified during a study of blood T cell repertoires in COVID-19. In the study overall: The origin of the acute and convalescent COVID-19 samples was the United States, Italy and Spain. The analysed material was cDNA or gDNA that came from T cells, B-cell-depleted T cells, or PBMCs.

In the original workflow: Estimation of nucleated cell counts relied on the amplification of reference gene primers. Sequencing used immunoSEQ multiplex PCR; TCRdb keeps in-frame clones, though not all of them. V and J calls and clone size follow that table, whereas D and trimming were derived from the DNA. The table has about 210,000 clones, 80% to 90% seen once. Sequenced sample: peripheral blood. The sequence came from a woman in her forties or fifties with active or convalescent COVID-19.

CDR3 protein: CASSFTENYGYTF. The CDR3 region has the DNA TGTGCCAGCAGCTTTACAGAGAACTATGGCTACACCTTC. This chain uses TRBV7-9 with TRBJ1-2; D is uncertain. The CDR3 loop spans 13 amino acids. Germline CDR1 SEHNR, CDR2 FQNEAQ (reference sequence). Trimming removed 3 bases from V and 2 bases from J, with 7 bases in between.